This TCR beta chain stems from a study of regulatory and conventional T cells in RAG deficiency. Trimming at V came to 3 bases and at J to 8 bases, leaving 11 bases not matched to a gene. CDR1 is LGHNT and CDR2 is FRNRAP in the germline V gene. The CDR3 is 15 residues long. As to this clone: Its antigen is unidentified.

The method was immunoSEQ multiplex PCR; TCRdb's version includes in-frame clones alone and lacks a portion of them. Here the sample spans around 30,000 clones, 90% to 95% being singletons. Conventional CD4+ T cells were sorted from blood as CD25-low CD127-high cells. Study-wide findings and caveats: Control T-cell subsets had markedly higher Shannon entropy and lower Simpson indices than RAG-deficient patients. Sorted Omenn CD25-high CD127-low cells may not be bona fide Tregs. Omenn patients showed >90% Treg-Tconv overlap and shorter CDR3 lengths.

The data were also submitted as part of a second study, on regulatory T cells. That source reports: The primer mix had 52 TRBV and 13 TRBJ primers.

Sequencing input: CD25- CD4+ T cells sorted from blood. This rearrangement joins TRBV12-5 to TRBJ1-2; 8 bases align to TRBD1. The sequence was obtained from a human donor in good health. The DNA for the CDR3 is TGTGCTAGTGGTTTTGGTGGCCAGGGGGCAAAGGGCTACACCTTC. Translation gives CASGFGGQGAKGYTF.